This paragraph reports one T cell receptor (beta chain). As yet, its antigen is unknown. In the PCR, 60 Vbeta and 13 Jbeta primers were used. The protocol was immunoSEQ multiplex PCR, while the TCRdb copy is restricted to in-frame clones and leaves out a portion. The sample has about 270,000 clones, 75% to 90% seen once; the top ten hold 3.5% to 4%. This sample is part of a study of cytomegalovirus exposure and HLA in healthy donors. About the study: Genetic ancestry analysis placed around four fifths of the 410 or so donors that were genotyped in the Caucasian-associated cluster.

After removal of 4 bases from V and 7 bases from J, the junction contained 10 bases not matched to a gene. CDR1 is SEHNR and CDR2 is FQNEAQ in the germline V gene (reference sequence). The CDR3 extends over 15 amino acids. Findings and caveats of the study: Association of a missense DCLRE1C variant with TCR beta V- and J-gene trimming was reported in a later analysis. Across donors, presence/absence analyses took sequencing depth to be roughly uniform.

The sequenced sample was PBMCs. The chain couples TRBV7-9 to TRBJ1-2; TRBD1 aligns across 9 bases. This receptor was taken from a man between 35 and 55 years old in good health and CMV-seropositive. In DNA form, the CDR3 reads TGTGCCAGCAGCTCATCCACAGGGGGCGGGTCTGGCTACACCTTC. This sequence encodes CASSSSTGGGSGYTF.